This TCR beta chain was obtained from a study of cytomegalovirus exposure and HLA in healthy donors. Amplification used 60 Vbeta primers and 13 Jbeta primers. Assay used: immunoSEQ multiplex PCR; TCRdb lists only in-frame clones, some missing. This sample yields over 100,000 clones, of which 10% are seen a single time; 5.8% belongs to the top ten. This clone was seen only a few times. This CDR3 has 16 residues. The V gene's germline CDR1 is SQVTM and CDR2 ANQGSEA. J was trimmed by 3 bases and V by 7 bases; bases with no gene match: 16. The origin of this receptor is a man in his forties in good health and CMV-seropositive. The sample comprised PBMCs. The chain has TRBV29-1 and TRBJ1-2; 8 bases match TRBD1. CDR3 bases: TGCAGCGCATTAGGGGCAGGGGGCGAAGATTACTATGGCTACACCTTC. This translates into CSALGAGGEDYYGYTF.